These 28 T cell receptor beta chains were all obtained from the same sample, sequenced in a study of shared clonotypes between healthy human individuals. Naivety among CD8 cells was defined by CD45RO negativity and positive CCR7 selection, thereby excluding terminally differentiated effector memory CD45RA+ cells. TCRdb's table, derived via immunoSEQ multiplex PCR, lists solely in-frame clones and lacks some. The sample lists millions of clones; roughly 91% were seen once. Material: naive CD8+ T cells from PBMCs. Receptors were obtained from a man between 18 and 29 years old in good health. Some clones in this sample may be carry-over from other donors' samples.

This chain links TRBV7-2 with TRBJ2-5; possible D gene TRBD2, 7 bases. The CDR3 is 18 amino acids. In germline, CDR1 is SGHTA, CDR2 FQGNSA. V was cut by 5 bases and J by 3 bases, with 25 bases left in between. In DNA, the CDR3 is TGTGCCAGCAGCATAGTGAAGGGGGGGCAAATGGCCAAAGAGACCCAGTACTTC. Encoded protein: CASSIVKGGQMAKETQYF. The full variable domain, with the rest looked up from reference TRBV7-2 and TRBJ2-5, is GAGVSQSPSNKVTEKGKDVELRCDPISGHTALYWYRQSLGQGLEFLIYFQGNSAPDKSGLPSDRFSAERTGGSVSTLTIQRTQQEDSAVYLCASSIVKGGQMAKETQYFGPGTRLLVL.

V and J are TRBV4-3 and TRBJ1-4, with a weak D call TRBD1 (5 bases). Trimming removed 3 bases from V and 5 bases from J, with 7 bases in between. The CDR3 contains 13 residues. Germline V lookup: CDR1 LGHNA, CDR2 YSLEER. The CDR3 is CASSQGTNEKLFF. The CDR3 DNA follows: TGCGCCAGCAGCCAGGGGACCAATGAAAAACTGTTTTTT.

The rearrangement uses TRBV7-9 and TRBJ2-7; the D gene is possibly TRBD1 (6 bases). This CDR3 region has 14 residues. The germline V and J ends were trimmed by 1 base and 3 bases, with 10 bases remaining between them. Germline CDR1 and CDR2: SEHNR and FQNEAQ (reference sequence). CDR3 region: CASSLGTADYEQYF. In DNA, the CDR3 is TGTGCCAGCAGCTTAGGGACAGCAGACTACGAGCAGTACTTC.

This clone was counted once. This sample also contains other DNA sequences that code for the same CDR3. The chain joins TRBV9 to TRBJ2-7; 11 bases are a match to TRBD2. The CDR3 contains 14 residues. The germline V gene encodes CDR1 SGDLS and CDR2 YYNGEE. Trimming at V came to 2 bases and at J to 3 bases, leaving 1 base not matched to a gene. The CDR3 reads CASSVLAGGYEQYF. CDR3 in DNA: TGTGCCAGCAGCGTTCTAGCGGGAGGCTACGAGCAGTACTTC.

The chain couples TRBV30 to TRBJ2-3; 9 nucleotides align to TRBD2. The CDR3 has 14 amino acids. V lost 4 bases and J lost 2; bases outside the gene matches: 4. Germline CDR1 GTSNPN, CDR2 SVGIG (reference sequence). The CDR3 loop is CAWIKRGDTDTQYF. The CDR3 nucleotides are TGTGCCTGGATTAAGCGGGGGGACACAGATACGCAGTATTTT.

This clone was observed a single time. The chain uses TRBV2 and TRBJ2-4; the D gene is possibly TRBD2 (7 bases). V was cut by 5 bases and J by 0 bases, with 14 bases left in between. This CDR3 region has 16 residues. Germline CDR1 reads SNHLY; CDR2 reads FYNNEI. The CDR3 DNA sequence: TGTGCCAGCAGTAACAGGGAGGGGCTAGCCAAAAACATTCAGTACTTC. Protein product: CASSNREGLAKNIQYF.

The V call is TRBV18, the J call TRBJ2-1; 8 positions match TRBD2. The CDR3 sequence is 13 residues long. Germline values: CDR1 KGHSH, CDR2 LQKENI. V was pared by 5 bases and J by 5 bases, with 2 bases of the junction left unmatched. CDR3 protein: CASSGTRNNEQFF. CDR3 nucleotides: TGTGCCAGCTCAGGGACTAGGAACAATGAGCAGTTCTTC. Supplemented by reference TRBV18 and TRBJ2-1, the full variable domain reads NAGVMQNPRHLVRRRGQEARLRCSPMKGHSHVYWYRQLPEEGLKFMVYLQKENIIDESGMPKERFSAEFPKEGPSILRIQQVVRGDSAAYFCASSGTRNNEQFFGPGTRLTVL.

V and J are TRBV27 and TRBJ1-1; the match to TRBD1 covers 7 bases. With 6 bases clipped from V and 1 base from J, the junction kept 5 bases outside the gene matches. CDR3 length equals 14 residues. The germline V gene has CDR1 MNHEY and CDR2 SMNVEV (reference sequence). The CDR3 reads CASSWDSGNTEAFF. For the CDR3, the DNA is TGTGCCAGCAGCTGGGACAGTGGGAACACTGAAGCTTTCTTT.

The chain employs TRBV7-9 and TRBJ2-3; no clear D gene. The germline V gene has CDR1 SEHNR and CDR2 FQNEAQ (reference sequence). The germline V and J ends were trimmed by 1 base and 2 bases, with 13 bases remaining between them. The CDR3 sequence is 16 residues long. As DNA, the CDR3 is TGTGCCAGCAGCTTAGAGCGCGGACGATCCACAGATACGCAGTATTTT. It yields the protein CASSLERGRSTDTQYF.

CDR3: CASSLTGQGAPSYEQYF. In DNA, the CDR3 is TGCGCCAGCAGTTTAACGGGACAGGGGGCTCCCTCCTACGAGCAGTACTTC. This rearrangement joins TRBV5-1 to TRBJ2-7, with 12 bases identical to TRBD1. There are 17 residues in the CDR3. J was trimmed by 0 bases and V by 5 bases; bases with no gene match: 9. CDR1 is SGHRS, CDR2 YFSETQ, per germline. Based on the CDR3 plus reference TRBV5-1 and TRBJ2-7, the full variable domain is KAGVTQTPRYLIKTRGQQVTLSCSPISGHRSVSWYQQTPGQGLQFLFEYFSETQRNKGNFPGRFSGRQFSNSRSEMNVSTLELGDSALYLCASSLTGQGAPSYEQYFGPGTRLTVT.

The gene calls are TRBV7-9 and TRBJ2-7; 9 positions match TRBD2. Germline CDR1 SEHNR, CDR2 FQNEAQ (reference sequence). The CDR3 is 16 residues long. The junction had 9 bases not matched to a gene; V was cut back by 0 bases and J by 6 bases. As DNA, the CDR3 is TGTGCCAGCAGCTTAGCCCGTTCCCTAGCGGGAAGCGAGCAGTACTTC. Residues: CASSLARSLAGSEQYF.

The chain has TRBV7-9 and TRBJ1-1, with D uncertain. V shed 2 bases and J shed 6 bases, with 13 bases lying between them. CDR3 length: 14 amino acids. The germline gives CDR1 SEHNR, CDR2 FQNEAQ (reference sequence). The CDR3 DNA is TGTGCCAGCAGCTTACTTAGGGTAGGGTCTGAAGCTTTCTTT. Encoded protein: CASSLLRVGSEAFF.

The chain joins TRBV12-5 to TRBJ2-3; TRBD2 aligns across 7 bases. The CDR3 spans 17 residues. CDR1 and CDR2 (germline): LGHNT, FRNRAP. The ends lost 6 bases at V and 0 bases at J; junction bases unmatched: 12. The CDR3 region is CASGNPSVRGSTDTQYF. The CDR3 DNA follows: TGTGCTAGTGGGAACCCAAGTGTGCGGGGGAGCACAGATACGCAGTATTTT.

The V gene is TRBV15, the J gene TRBJ2-2, with D perhaps matching TRBD2 (6 bases). The germline V gene has CDR1 LNHNV and CDR2 YYDKDF (reference sequence). This CDR3 is built from 14 residues. Deletions cut 1 base from V and 6 bases from J, with 9 bases between. The CDR3 DNA reads as TGTGCCACCAGCAGAGGGGCGGGGTCCGGGGAGCTGTTTTTT. Translated: CATSRGAGSGELFF. Full variable domain (missing parts from reference TRBV15 and TRBJ2-2): DAMVIQNPRYQVTQFGKPVTLSCSQTLNHNVMYWYQQKSSQAPKLLFHYYDKDFNNEADTPDNFQSRRPNTSFCFLDIRSPGLGDTAMYLCATSRGAGSGELFFGEGSRLTVL.

V is TRBV19 and J is TRBJ2-3; either TRBD1 or TRBD2 may supply D (5 bases each). CDR1 LNHDA and CDR2 SQIVND come from the germline V gene (reference sequence). CDR3 length equals 13 residues. V was shortened by 11 bases and J by 5 bases, with 17 bases between the two germline ends. The DNA of the CDR3 is TGTGCCTCTACCCGGGGCTTCGAAGATACGCAGTATTTT. Its translation is CASTRGFEDTQYF.

The chain recombines TRBV10-3 with TRBJ2-1, with a tentative D call TRBD1 (5 bases). Germline CDR1 reads ENHRY; CDR2 reads SYGVKD. The CDR3 runs to 15 residues. Trimming took 6 bases from V and 4 from J, leaving 16 bases between them. The CDR3 loop reads CAISPIVAGYNEQFF. The CDR3 DNA is TGTGCCATCAGCCCCATTGTGGCAGGGTACAATGAGCAGTTCTTC.

V usage is TRBV9 and J usage is TRBJ1-1; perhaps TRBD1 as D (5 bases). From germline, CDR1 is SGDLS and CDR2 YYNGEE. The CDR3 consists of 15 residues. With 4 bases removed from V and 1 base from J, the gap between germline ends came to 14 bases. CDR3 coding DNA: TGTGCCAGCAGCCCTTTGGGACGGGGGAACACTGAAGCTTTCTTT. It specifies CASSPLGRGNTEAFF.

As for this clone: Other nucleotide sequences in the sample specify the same CDR3. V gene TRBV28 combines with J gene TRBJ2-7; TRBD2 agrees at 13 bases. CDR1 is MDHEN, CDR2 SYDVKM, per germline. J lost 6 bases, V lost 6 bases, and 5 bases had no gene match. CDR3 length: 14 amino acids. The CDR3 region has the DNA TGTGCCAGCAGCTGGGGACTAGCGGGACCCGAGCAGTACTTC. Translation: CASSWGLAGPEQYF.

The chain has TRBV27 and TRBJ2-3; TRBD2 matches 9 bases. The CDR3 has 15 amino acids. CDR1 and CDR2 from the germline V gene are MNHEY and SMNVEV (reference sequence). J gave up 5 bases and V 5 bases, and 8 bases lay outside the gene matches. DNA for the CDR3: TGTGCCAGCAGTACCTCTTTAGCGGGAGTAGATACGCAGTATTTT. Its protein is CASSTSLAGVDTQYF.

The genes are TRBV5-6 and TRBJ2-1; D is perhaps TRBD2 (6 bases). This CDR3 comprises 14 residues. Germline values: CDR1 SGHDT, CDR2 YYEEEE. Trimming took off 4 bases at V and 0 bases at J, with 8 bases between the two ends. The CDR3 sequence is CASSGRSSYNEQFF. CDR3 nucleotide sequence: TGTGCCAGCAGCGGGAGGAGCTCCTACAATGAGCAGTTCTTC. The variable domain in full, with the rest retrieved from reference TRBV5-6 and TRBJ2-1, is DAGVTQSPTHLIKTRGQQVTLRCSPKSGHDTVSWYQQALGQGPQFIFQYYEEEERQRGNFPDRFSGHQFPNYSSELNVNALLLGDSALYLCASSGRSSYNEQFFGPGTRLTVL.

This clone showed up just once. The chain is built from TRBV7-9 and TRBJ2-7, with D tentatively TRBD1 (5 bases). The V and J ends lost 5 bases and 1 base respectively, with 12 bases between them. Germline V gives CDR1 SEHNR, CDR2 FQNEAQ (reference sequence). This CDR3 spans 14 amino acids. In DNA, the CDR3 is TGTGCCAGCAGCCGAAATGACAGATCCTACGAGCAGTACTTC. Protein product: CASSRNDRSYEQYF.

The V and J genes are TRBV4-1 and TRBJ1-5, with TRBD1 identical over 8 bases. CDR1 and CDR2 from the germline V gene are MGHRA and YSYEKL. With V trimmed by 3 bases and J by 2 bases, 6 bases remained unmatched. This CDR3 comprises 16 residues. The CDR3 here is CASSQRTGRGNQPQHF. DNA for the CDR3: TGCGCCAGCAGCCAGCGGACAGGGCGGGGCAATCAGCCCCAGCATTTT.

The V gene is TRBV6-6, the J gene TRBJ2-3; 7 bases match TRBD1. Germline V lookup: CDR1 MNHNY, CDR2 SVGAGI (reference sequence). The CDR3 has 16 amino acids. V gave up 2 bases and J gave up 1 base; unmatched junction bases: 6. CDR3 protein: CASSYPMGTGTDTQYF. CDR3 nucleotide sequence: TGTGCCAGCAGTTACCCGATGGGGACAGGCACAGATACGCAGTATTTT.

The chain has TRBV5-6 and TRBJ2-7; 8 bases fit TRBD1. The CDR3 is made up of 15 amino acids. Germline values: CDR1 SGHDT, CDR2 YYEEEE. Trimming took 2 bases from V and 3 from J; bases not matched to a gene: 7. CDR3 DNA: TGTGCCAGCAGCTTACCAGGGACAGGCGACTACGAGCAGTACTTC. It yields the protein CASSLPGTGDYEQYF.

The CDR3 DNA is TGCGCCAGCAGCCCGATAAAGGGGCAGGGGGCGCGCGATGGCTACACCTTC. Its protein is CASSPIKGQGARDGYTF. The chain joins TRBV5-1 to TRBJ1-2, with 8 bases fitting TRBD1. After removal of 4 bases from V and 6 bases from J, the junction contained 17 bases not matched to a gene. CDR3 length: 17 amino acids. Germline-derived CDR1 and CDR2 are SGHRS and YFSETQ.

The CDR3 sequence: CASSGPLGYEQYF. The DNA for the CDR3 is TGTGCCAGCAGCGGGCCCTTGGGGTACGAGCAGTACTTC. The rearrangement joins TRBV7-8 to TRBJ2-7; D is undetermined. The CDR3 covers 13 residues. CDR1 is SGHVS, CDR2 FQNEAQ, per germline. The V end lost 5 bases, the J end lost 4 bases, and 12 bases lay between the germline ends.

This chain joins TRBV11-2 and TRBJ2-2; D gene unclear. Germline CDR1 is SGHAT and CDR2 is FQNNGV. V dropped 5 bases and J dropped 6 bases, with 16 bases sitting between them. CDR3 length: 15 amino acids. CDR3 in DNA: TGTGCCAGCAGCCCGGCCCTAGGGTTCGCCGGGGAGCTGTTTTTT. As protein: CASSPALGFAGELFF.

V gene TRBV21-1 combines with J gene TRBJ2-1; the table assigns TRBD2, which was not confirmed against the DNA. TRBV21-1 is an annotated pseudogene. CDR3 length: 19 amino acids. Here the CDR3 reads CASSKGVWSPGLTNNEQFF. DNA of the CDR3: TGTGCCAGCAGCAAAGGGGTTTGGTCTCCGGGACTAACCAACAATGAGCAGTTCTTC.